This entry is about one T cell receptor (beta chain). As handled by the study authors: Cell counts per sample came from amplifying reference gene primers. The protocol was immunoSEQ multiplex PCR, while the TCRdb copy is restricted to in-frame clones and leaves out a portion. V and J calls and clone size follow that table, whereas D and trimming were derived from the DNA. The profile covers about 150,000 clones, with approximately 90% appearing a single time and over 2% taken by the ten largest. This CDR3 region has 17 residues. Germline CDR1 reads LNHDA; CDR2 reads SQIVND (reference sequence). With 6 bases clipped from V and 8 bases from J, the junction kept 15 bases outside the gene matches. The data were taken from a study of blood T cell repertoires in COVID-19. Study-level information: Acute-phase and convalescent COVID-19 samples originated in the United States, Italy and Spain.

This clonotype was sampled from a man in his forties or fifties who had recovered from COVID-19. This rearrangement joins TRBV19 to TRBJ1-4; 10 nucleotides line up with TRBD1. Sequencing used peripheral blood. The CDR3 DNA reads TGTGCCAGTAGCGCCGGGACAGGGGTTTGGGCAAAGGAAAAACTGTTTTTT. This translates into CASSAGTGVWAKEKLFF.